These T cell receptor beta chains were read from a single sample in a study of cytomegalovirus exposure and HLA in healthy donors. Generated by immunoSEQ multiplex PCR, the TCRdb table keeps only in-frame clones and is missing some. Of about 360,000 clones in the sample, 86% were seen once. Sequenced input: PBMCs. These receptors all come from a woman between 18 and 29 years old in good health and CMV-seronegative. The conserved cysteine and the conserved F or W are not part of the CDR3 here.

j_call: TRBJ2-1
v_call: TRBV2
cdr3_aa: ASLGPGNEQF

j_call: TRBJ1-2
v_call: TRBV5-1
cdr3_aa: ASSLTGPPRNYGYT

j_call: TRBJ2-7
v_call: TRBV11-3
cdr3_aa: ASSLGGSGDEQY

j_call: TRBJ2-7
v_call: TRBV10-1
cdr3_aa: ASSDGTANYEQY

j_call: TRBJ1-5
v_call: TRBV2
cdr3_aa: ASSRQGNQPQH

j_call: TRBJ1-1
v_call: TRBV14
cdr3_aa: ASRDRGNTEAF

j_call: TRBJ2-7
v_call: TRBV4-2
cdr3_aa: ASSQGLNYEQY

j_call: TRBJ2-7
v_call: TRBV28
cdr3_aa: ASSSATPFGQGQSYEQY

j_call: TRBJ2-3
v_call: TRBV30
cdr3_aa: AYTPSDTQY

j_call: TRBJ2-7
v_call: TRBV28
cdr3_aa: ATESGREVGEQY

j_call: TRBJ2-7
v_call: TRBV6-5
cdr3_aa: ASSYSTRGGEQY

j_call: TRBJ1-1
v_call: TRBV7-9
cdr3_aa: ASETGFMNTEAF

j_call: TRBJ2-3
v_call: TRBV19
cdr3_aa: ATTWGGSTDTQY

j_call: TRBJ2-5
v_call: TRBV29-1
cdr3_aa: SVPHRTQETQY

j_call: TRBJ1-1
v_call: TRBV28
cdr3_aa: ASSPPGTGFTEAF

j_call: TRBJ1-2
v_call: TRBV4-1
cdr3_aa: ASSQEYRDSSYGYT

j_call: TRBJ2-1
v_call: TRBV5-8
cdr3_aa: ASSIAGVDNEQF

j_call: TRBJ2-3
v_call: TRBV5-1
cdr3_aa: ASSLGGRGYTDTQY

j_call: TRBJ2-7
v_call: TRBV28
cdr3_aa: ASSPSLAGTYEQY

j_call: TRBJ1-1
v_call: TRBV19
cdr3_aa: ASRWTGGTEAF

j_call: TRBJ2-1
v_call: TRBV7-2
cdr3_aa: ASSLTGNSYNEQF

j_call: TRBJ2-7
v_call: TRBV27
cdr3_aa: ASSSLLASSYEQY

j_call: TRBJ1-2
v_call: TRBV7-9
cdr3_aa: ASSDDKGQGVSGYT

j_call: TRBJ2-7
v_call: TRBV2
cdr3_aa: ASSAFGGGGYEQY

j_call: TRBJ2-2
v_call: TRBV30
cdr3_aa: AYTDTGELF

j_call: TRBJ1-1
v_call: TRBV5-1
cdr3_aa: ASSARTGNTEAF

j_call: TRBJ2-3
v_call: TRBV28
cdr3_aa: ASSFRAGGPTDTQY

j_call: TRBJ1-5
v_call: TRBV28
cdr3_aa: ASSSGGGTQPQH

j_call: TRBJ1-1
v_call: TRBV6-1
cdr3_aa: ASLDTEAF

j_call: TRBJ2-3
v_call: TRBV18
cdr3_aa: ASSPGAGSTDTQY

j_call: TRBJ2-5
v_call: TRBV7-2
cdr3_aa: ASGDRQETQY

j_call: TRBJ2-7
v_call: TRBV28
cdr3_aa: ASSTNRGSSYEQY

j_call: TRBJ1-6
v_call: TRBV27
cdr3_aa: ASSLGGVNSPLH

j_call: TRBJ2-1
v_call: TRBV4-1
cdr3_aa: ASSSAGIMGSYNEQF

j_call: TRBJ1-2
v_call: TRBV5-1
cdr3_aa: ASTPGVGYT

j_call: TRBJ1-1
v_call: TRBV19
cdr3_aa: ATSSSLGATEAF

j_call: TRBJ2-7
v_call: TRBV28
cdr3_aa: ASSSLAGAREQY